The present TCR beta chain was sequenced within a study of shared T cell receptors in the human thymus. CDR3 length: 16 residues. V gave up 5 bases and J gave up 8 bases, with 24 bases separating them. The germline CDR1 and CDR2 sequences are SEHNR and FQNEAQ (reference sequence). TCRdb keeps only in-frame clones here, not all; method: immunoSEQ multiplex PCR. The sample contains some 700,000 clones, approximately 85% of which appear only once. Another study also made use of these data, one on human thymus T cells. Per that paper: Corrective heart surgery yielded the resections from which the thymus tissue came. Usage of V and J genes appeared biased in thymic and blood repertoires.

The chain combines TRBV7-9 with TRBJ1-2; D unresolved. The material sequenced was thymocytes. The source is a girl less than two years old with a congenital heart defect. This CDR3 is CASSPRRVSVPGGYTF. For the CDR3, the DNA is TGTGCCAGCAGCCCAAGGAGGGTTTCGGTACCGGGGGGCTACACCTTC.